The next 2 T cell receptor beta chains were all read from a single sample in a study of post-analysis software for immune sequencing data. Researchers reported that TCR beta cDNA libraries carried unique molecular identifiers. One entry per CDR3 protein, called by TCRdb with MiXCR from the PCR reads. The table includes about 540,000 distinct CDR3 sequences, under 40% detected once. These receptors are not linked to any known antigen. Whole-study findings and limits: TRBV5-6, TRBV5-1 and TRBV20-1 belonged to a set of about 5 TRBV segments that were more frequent in patients than controls.

Sequenced input: blood. Source of these receptors: a girl aged 2-17 years with multiple sclerosis.

The chain joins TRBV5-6 to TRBJ1-1; 8 positions match TRBD1. There are 14 residues in the CDR3. V trimming: 4 bases; J trimming: 5 bases; junction bases outside the gene matches: 7. Germline V gene sequence: CDR1 SGHDT, CDR2 YYEEEE. The CDR3 DNA reads as TGTGCCAGCAGCCACGGACAGGGTTCTACTGAAGCTTTCTTT. This sequence encodes CASSHGQGSTEAFF.

The chain employs TRBV20-1 and TRBJ2-2, with a possible D match to TRBD1 (5 bases). The germline V gene has CDR1 DFQATT and CDR2 SNEGSKA (reference sequence). There are 13 residues in the CDR3. V shed 3 bases and J shed 3 bases, with 8 bases lying between them. The DNA of the CDR3 is TGCAGTGCTAGGGACACCGACACCGGGGAGCTGTTTTTT. This sequence encodes CSARDTDTGELFF.